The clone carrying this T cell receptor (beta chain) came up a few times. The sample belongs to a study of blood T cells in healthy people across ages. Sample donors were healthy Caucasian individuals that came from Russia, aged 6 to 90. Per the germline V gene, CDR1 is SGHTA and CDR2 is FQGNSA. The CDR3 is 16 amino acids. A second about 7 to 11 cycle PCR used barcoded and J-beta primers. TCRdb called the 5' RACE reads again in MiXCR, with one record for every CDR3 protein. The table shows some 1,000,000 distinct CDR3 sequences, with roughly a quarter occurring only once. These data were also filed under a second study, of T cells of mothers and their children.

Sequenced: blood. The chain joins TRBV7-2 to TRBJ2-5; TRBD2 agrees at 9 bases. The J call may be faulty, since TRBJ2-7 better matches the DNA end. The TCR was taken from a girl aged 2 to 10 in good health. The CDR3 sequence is CASSPLLREGSYEQYF. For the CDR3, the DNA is TGTGCCAGCAGCCCCCTTTTGCGGGAGGGCTCGTACGAGCAGTACTTC.